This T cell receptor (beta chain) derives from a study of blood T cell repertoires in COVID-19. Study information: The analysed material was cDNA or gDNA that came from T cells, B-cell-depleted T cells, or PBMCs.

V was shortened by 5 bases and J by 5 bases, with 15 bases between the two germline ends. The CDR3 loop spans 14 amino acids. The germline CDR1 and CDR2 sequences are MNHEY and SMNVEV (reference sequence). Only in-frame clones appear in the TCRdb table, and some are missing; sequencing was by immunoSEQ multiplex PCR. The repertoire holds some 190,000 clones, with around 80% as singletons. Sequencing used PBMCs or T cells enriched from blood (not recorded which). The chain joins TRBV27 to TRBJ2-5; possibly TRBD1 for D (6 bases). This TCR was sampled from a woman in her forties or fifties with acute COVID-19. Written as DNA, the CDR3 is TGTGCCAGCAGTCCTCGGCAGGGGTCGGAGACCCAGTACTTC. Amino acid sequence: CASSPRQGSETQYF.